The clone carrying this T cell receptor (beta chain) was found once. Original handling: By means of reference gene primer amplification, nucleated cell counts were estimated. Produced via immunoSEQ multiplex PCR; TCRdb's table is partial and in-frame only. V, J and clone size were drawn from that table, and D and trimming were deduced from the DNA. The sample lists 90,000 to 110,000 clones; roughly 82% were seen once. CDR1 is MDHEN and CDR2 is SYDVKM in the germline V gene. The CDR3 consists of 11 residues. V shed 10 bases and J shed 2 bases, with 8 bases lying between them. The record originates from a study of blood T cell repertoires in COVID-19.

Sequencing was performed on peripheral blood. The origin of this receptor is an elderly woman with active or convalescent COVID-19. V and J are TRBV28 and TRBJ1-2; D uncertain. The CDR3 DNA reads TGTGCCACCATGGCCAACTATGGCTACACCTTC. Its protein product is CATMANYGYTF.